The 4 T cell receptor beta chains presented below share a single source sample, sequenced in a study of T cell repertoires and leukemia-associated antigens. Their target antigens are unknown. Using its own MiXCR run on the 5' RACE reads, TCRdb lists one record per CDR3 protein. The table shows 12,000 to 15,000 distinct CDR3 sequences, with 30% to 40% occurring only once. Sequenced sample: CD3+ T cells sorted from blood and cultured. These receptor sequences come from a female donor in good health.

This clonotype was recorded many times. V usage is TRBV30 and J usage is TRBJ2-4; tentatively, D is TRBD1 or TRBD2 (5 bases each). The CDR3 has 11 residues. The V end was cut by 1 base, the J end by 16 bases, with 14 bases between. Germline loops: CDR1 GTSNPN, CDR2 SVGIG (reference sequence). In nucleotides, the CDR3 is TGTGCCTGGAGTGCTAACCAGGGAGCTTACTTC. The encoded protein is CAWSANQGAYF.

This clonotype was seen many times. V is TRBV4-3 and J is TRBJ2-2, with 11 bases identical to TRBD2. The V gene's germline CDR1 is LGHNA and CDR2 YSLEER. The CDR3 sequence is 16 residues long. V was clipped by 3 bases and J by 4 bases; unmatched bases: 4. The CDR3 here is CASSQRLAGTTGELFF. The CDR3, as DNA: TGCGCCAGCAGCCAGAGACTAGCGGGGACCACCGGGGAGCTGTTTTTT.

The CDR3 loop reads CASSWAGGSGELFF. DNA of the CDR3: TGTGCCAGCAGCTGGGCAGGGGGTTCCGGGGAGCTGTTTTTT. This chain connects TRBV11-2 to TRBJ2-2; 7 bases line up with TRBD1. After removal of 4 bases from V and 6 bases from J, the junction contained 5 bases not matched to a gene. Germline loops: CDR1 SGHAT, CDR2 FQNNGV. The CDR3 contains 14 residues.

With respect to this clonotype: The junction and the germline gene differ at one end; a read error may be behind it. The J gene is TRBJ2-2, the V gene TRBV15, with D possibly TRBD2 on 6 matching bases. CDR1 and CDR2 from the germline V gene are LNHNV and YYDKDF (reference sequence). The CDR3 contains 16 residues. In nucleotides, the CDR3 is TGCGCCACCAGCAGTGGTCTCGACGCGGACTACGGGGAGCTGTTTTTT. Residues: CATSSGLDADYGELFF.